This TCR beta chain originates from a study of vaccination and CD4 T cells after COVID-19. Study at large: Control cultures received a CEFX pool, an HIV-1 Nef pool, or no peptide. Study results and caveats: In median terms, SARS-CoV-2-reactive clonotypes went from roughly 22 to 38, a nonsignificant rise.

The treatment is: 10-day PBMC culture with coronavirus spike peptide pools or control peptides (ViraFEST assay). Expanded clonotypes were found by TCR sequencing after peptide-pool stimulation (ViraFEST). Researchers reported culturing approximately 1.8 million PBMCs per well with approximately 9.1 IU/ml IL-2 and about 9 ug/ml peptide pools. Scientists ran DNA taken from cultured CD4+ T cells through the Oncomine TCR Beta short-read assay for sequencing. TCRdb analysed the PCR reads with MiXCR anew, one entry per CDR3 protein. The sample carries 2,500 to 3,500 distinct CDR3 sequences, under 80% recorded once. By proportion, this clonotype is large. Its specificity is not known. Germline V gene sequence: CDR1 SGHRS, CDR2 YFSETQ. The V and J ends lost 3 bases and 4 bases respectively, with 14 bases between them. This CDR3 comprises 14 residues.

This clonotype originated in a human donor who had recovered from COVID-19. The rearrangement uses TRBV5-1 and TRBJ2-7; the D is unclear. Sequencing was performed on CD4+ T cells from blood, cultured in vitro. CDR3 residues: CASSSNGALYEQYF. The CDR3 nucleotides are TGCGCCAGCAGCTCAAATGGTGCTCTTTACGAGCAGTACTTC.